This T cell receptor beta chain appears in the sequencing data of a study of blood T cell repertoires in COVID-19. Trimming took 2 bases from V and 5 from J; bases not matched to a gene: 10. CDR3 length: 17 residues. CDR1 is SGHDT and CDR2 is YYEEEE in the germline V gene. Repertoires were generated with immunoSEQ multiplex PCR, while TCRdb's copy carries only in-frame clones and drops some. This repertoire shows roughly 110,000 clones, more than 80% found once; its top ten account for 4% to 6%. This chain uses TRBV5-6 with TRBJ2-5, with 12 bases lining up with TRBD2. The source is a man aged 35 to 55 with active or convalescent COVID-19. The sequencing sample was made of peripheral blood. The CDR3 reads CASSFALLTSGRETQYF. The CDR3 DNA reads TGTGCCAGCAGCTTTGCGCTTTTAACTAGCGGGAGGGAGACCCAGTACTTC.